There are many counts of the clone carrying this TCR beta chain. Its antigen is unidentified. The sample comes from a study of response to subunit inactivated influenza vaccine. The study, taken as a whole, reports: The authors suggested that every seasonal influenza vaccination recruits few new T cells.

TCRdb reprocessed the RT-PCR reads via MiXCR and lists one record per CDR3 protein. The data show approximately 310,000 distinct CDR3 sequences, 20% to 25% seen once. Germline loops: CDR1 LGHNA, CDR2 YSLEER. V shed 8 bases and J shed 4 bases, with 17 bases lying between them. This CDR3 contains 14 residues. The TCR originated in a man between 50 and 75 years old who received an inactivated influenza vaccine. Sequencing used PBMCs from blood, obtained approximately 20 months after vaccination. The rearrangement joins TRBV4-3 to TRBJ1-2; no firm D call. CDR3 bases: TGCGCCAGCTCTCCAGCAATCGTTTCCTATGGCTACACCTTC. Its protein product is CASSPAIVSYGYTF.